This T cell receptor (beta chain) was recovered during a study of T cells in Graves' hyperthyroidism and ophthalmopathy. There are many counts of this clonotype. The antigen is not known. Per the germline V gene, CDR1 is SNHLY and CDR2 is FYNNEI. The CDR3 sequence is 15 residues long. J was trimmed by 6 bases and V by 3 bases; bases with no gene match: 7. Study results and limitations: Ophthalmopathy was told apart from stable hyperthyroidism by a 13 V-J model.

Authors of the study amplified TCR beta CDR3 regions from RNA transcripts. The study used the HTBI primer set for a first-round RT-PCR of the TCR CDR3. TCRdb re-analysed the multiplex PCR reads in MiXCR, keeping a single row per CDR3 protein. The sample has more than 350,000 distinct CDR3 sequences, around 15% seen once. What was sequenced was blood. The chain uses TRBV2 and TRBJ2-1; TRBD2 matches at 8 bases. This TCR was recovered from a woman aged 60-70 years with Graves' ophthalmopathy. The CDR3 nucleotides are TGTGCCAGCAGTGACGGGGGGACTAGTCGCAATGAGCAGTTCTTC. Residues: CASSDGGTSRNEQFF.